The 18 T cell receptor beta chains presented below share a single source sample, sequenced in a study of T cells in Graves' hyperthyroidism and ophthalmopathy. Amplified TCR beta CDR3 regions derived from RNA transcripts. In the first-round RT-PCR of the TCR CDR3, the HTBI primer set was used. MiXCR, run by TCRdb on the multiplex PCR reads, gives a single entry per CDR3 protein. This repertoire shows about 58,000 distinct CDR3 sequences, around 50% found once; its top ten account for 12%. Sequenced input: blood. These receptors were taken from a woman between 25 and 40 years old with Graves' ophthalmopathy.

Relative to its sample, this clonotype is medium-sized. The chain employs TRBV15 and TRBJ2-5; 8 bases match TRBD2. Germline V lookup: CDR1 LNHNV, CDR2 YYDKDF (reference sequence). V lost 5 bases and J lost 3; bases outside the gene matches: 8. This CDR3 has 15 residues. CDR3: CATSPRGDEKETQYF. CDR3 DNA sequence: TGTGCCACCAGCCCGCGGGGGGACGAGAAAGAGACCCAGTACTTC.

This clonotype has ten or more counts. The V and J genes are TRBV6-5 and TRBJ2-3; D call uncertain. V lost 8 bases to trimming and J lost 0 bases, with 6 bases between them. The germline gives CDR1 MNHEY, CDR2 SVGAGI. CDR3 length: 12 residues. The CDR3 DNA sequence: TGTGCCAGCGCGTCTAGCACAGATACGCAGTATTTT. This codes for CASASSTDTQYF.

This clonotype came up many times. This chain links TRBV12-3 or TRBV12-4 with TRBJ2-5, with 8 bases aligning to TRBD1. J gave up 7 bases and V 5 bases, and 6 bases lay outside the gene matches. The CDR3 has 13 amino acids. CDR3 bases: TGTGCCAGCAGTCCAGGGACAGGAGGGACCCAGTACTTC. It encodes CASSPGTGGTQYF.

The sample holds many counts of this clonotype. The gene calls are TRBV6-6 and TRBJ1-1; D gene unclear. Germline CDR1 is MNHNY and CDR2 is SVGAGI (reference sequence). This CDR3 spans 15 amino acids. V was pared by 0 bases and J by 6 bases, with 14 bases between. DNA for the CDR3: TGTGCCAGCAGTTACTCGAGGGCAACACGGGCTGAAGCTTTCTTT. It specifies CASSYSRATRAEAFF.

This clonotype was seen many times. The chain links TRBV7-2 to TRBJ2-7; possibly TRBD1 or TRBD2 for D (6 bases each). The CDR3 contains 14 residues. V lost 5 bases and J 7 bases, leaving 18 bases between the germline ends. Germline-derived CDR1 and CDR2 are SGHTA and FQGNSA. In DNA form, the CDR3 reads TGTGCCAGCAGCCGCAATGCGGGACATGGGGAGCAGTACTTC. It translates to CASSRNAGHGEQYF.

Concerning this clonotype itself: With a much larger clone just one base away, this may be a read error. The DNA for the CDR3 is TGTGCCAGCAGTGGTGGGACAGGGGCCTACGAGCAGTACTTC. It codes for CASSGGTGAYEQYF. The chain couples TRBV28 to TRBJ2-7; 10 bases match TRBD1. The CDR3 is made up of 14 amino acids. J lost 2 bases, V lost 5 bases, and 3 bases had no gene match. CDR1 and CDR2 (germline): MDHEN, SYDVKM.

Many counts were recorded for this clonotype. V gene TRBV7-9 combines with J gene TRBJ1-4, with D maybe TRBD1 (6 bases). Trimming stripped 5 bases from V and 7 bases from J, with 11 bases between. Germline V gene data show CDR1 as SEHNR and CDR2 as FQNEAQ (reference sequence). The CDR3 runs 13 residues. The CDR3 spells CASSRGMSEKLFF. CDR3 nucleotides: TGTGCCAGCAGCAGGGGGATGAGTGAAAAACTGTTTTTT.

The chain couples TRBV20-1 to TRBJ2-1; TRBD1 might be the D (6 bases). The CDR3 covers 13 residues. Germline V CDR1 and CDR2: DFQATT, SNEGSKA (reference sequence). Trimming took off 6 bases at V and 9 bases at J, with 18 bases between the two ends. The CDR3 DNA reads TGCAGTGCCCAGACAGGACTTAACACTGAGCAGTTCTTC. It specifies CSAQTGLNTEQFF.

This clonotype was seen at least ten times. The rearrangement joins TRBV20-1 to TRBJ2-3, with D perhaps matching TRBD1 or TRBD2 (5 bases each). Germline values: CDR1 DFQATT, CDR2 SNEGSKA (reference sequence). CDR3 length: 13 amino acids. Deletions cut 6 bases from V and 4 bases from J, with 14 bases between. CDR3 sequence reads: CSAGPSGADTQYF. CDR3 DNA sequence: TGCAGTGCGGGGCCGAGCGGTGCAGATACGCAGTATTTT.

This clonotype was seen only a few times. The chain combines TRBV27 with TRBJ1-1; a possible D gene is TRBD1 (6 bases). V gave up 3 bases and J gave up 5 bases, with 16 bases separating them. In germline, CDR1 is MNHEY, CDR2 SMNVEV (reference sequence). The CDR3 covers 15 residues. The chain's CDR3 is CASSLSTDSRTEAFF. DNA for the CDR3: TGTGCCAGCAGTTTGTCTACGGACAGCAGAACTGAAGCTTTCTTT.

The rearrangement uses TRBV10-2 and TRBJ2-7, with 7 positions matching TRBD1. The CDR3 is made up of 14 amino acids. Trimming at V came to 4 bases and at J to 5 bases, leaving 8 bases not matched to a gene. Germline V gene data show CDR1 as WSHSY and CDR2 as SAAADI. In DNA form, the CDR3 reads TGCGCCAGCAGTGGTAGGGGGCAGGTTGACGAGCAGTACTTC. Protein product: CASSGRGQVDEQYF.

About this clonotype: The junction departs from the called germline gene at one end, perhaps through a read error. The chain couples TRBV20-1 to TRBJ2-2; 9 nucleotides line up with TRBD1. The CDR3 has 14 amino acids. CDR1 is DFQATT, CDR2 SNEGSKA, per germline (reference sequence). The CDR3: CSAQTGGNTGELFF. The CDR3 DNA is TGTAGTGCACAGACAGGGGGGAACACCGGGGAGCTGTTTTTT.

There are many counts of this clonotype. V and J are TRBV19 and TRBJ1-1, with D hard to call. The germline gives CDR1 LNHDA, CDR2 SQIVND (reference sequence). The CDR3 sequence is 14 residues long. V lost 3 bases to trimming and J lost 5 bases, with 13 bases between them. CDR3 sequence (DNA): TGTGCCAGTAGTATCTTAGGTATAAGAACTGAAGCTTTCTTT. Residues: CASSILGIRTEAFF.

This clonotype was seen repeatedly, ten times or more. This chain links TRBV6-5 with TRBJ2-5; 8 bases align to TRBD2. J lost 6 bases, V lost 2 bases, and 8 bases had no gene match. The CDR3 is made up of 15 amino acids. CDR1 is MNHEY, CDR2 SVGAGI, per germline. The CDR3 here is CASSYGGSGRQTQYF. CDR3 DNA: TGTGCCAGCAGTTACGGCGGGAGCGGGAGACAGACCCAGTACTTC.

CDR3 sequence (DNA): TGTGCCAGCAGCTTAGGCCCTCAGGGGACAGGGGACGAGCAGTACTTC. This sequence encodes CASSLGPQGTGDEQYF. The chain recombines TRBV7-9 with TRBJ2-7; 10 bases line up with TRBD1. This CDR3 spans 16 amino acids. Looked up from germline, CDR1 is SEHNR and CDR2 is FQNEAQ (reference sequence). The trim removed 1 base at V and 5 bases at J, leaving 8 bases unmatched.

This clonotype was observed at least ten times. The V gene is TRBV9, the J gene TRBJ2-1; 13 nucleotides line up with TRBD2. CDR1 is SGDLS, CDR2 YYNGEE, per germline. The CDR3 spans 17 residues. J was trimmed by 8 bases and V by 0 bases; bases with no gene match: 8. Written as DNA, the CDR3 is TGTGCCAGCAGCGTAGGTTGGACTAGCGGGAGTTTTGATGAGCAGTTCTTC. Its translation: CASSVGWTSGSFDEQFF.

This clonotype was found many times. V is TRBV5-1 and J is TRBJ2-7, with TRBD1 matching 7 bases. The germline V gene encodes CDR1 SGHRS and CDR2 YFSETQ. There are 12 residues in the CDR3. Trimming at V came to 3 bases and at J to 3 bases, leaving 0 bases not matched to a gene. CDR3 loop: CASSWDSYEQYF. In DNA form, the CDR3 reads TGCGCCAGCAGCTGGGACAGCTACGAGCAGTACTTC.

The chain combines TRBV10-3 with TRBJ1-5, with 9 bases that match TRBD1. V was clipped by 6 bases and J by 1 base; unmatched bases: 7. The CDR3 is 16 amino acids. Germline CDR1 is ENHRY and CDR2 is SYGVKD. In DNA, the CDR3 is TGTGCCATCAGGGCCCCCGGGACAGGGAGCAATCAGCCCCAGCATTTT. It encodes CAIRAPGTGSNQPQHF.